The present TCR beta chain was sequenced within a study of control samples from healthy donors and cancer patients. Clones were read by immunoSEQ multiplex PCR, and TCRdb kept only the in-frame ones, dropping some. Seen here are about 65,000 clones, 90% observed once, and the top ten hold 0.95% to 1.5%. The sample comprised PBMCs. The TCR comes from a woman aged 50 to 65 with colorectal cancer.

The DNA of the CDR3 is TGCAGCGTTGTGAAAGGGCAGACCTACTACGAGCAGTACTTC. Its protein is CSVVKGQTYYEQYF. The chain joins TRBV29-1 to TRBJ2-7; D gene uncertain. Germline CDR1 and CDR2: SQVTM and ANQGSEA. Trimming took 4 bases from V and 3 from J, leaving 16 bases between them. The CDR3 totals 14 residues.